This T cell receptor (beta chain) appears in the sequencing data of a study of OX40 agonist ivuxolimab in advanced cancers. Turning to the study itself: Across the patients, intravenous ivuxolimab was delivered every 2 weeks at 0.01 to 10 mg/kg. Partial responses were achieved by three patients, one with hepatocellular carcinoma and two with cutaneous melanoma. Whole-study findings and limits: Dose levels from 0.1 to 3.0 mg/kg saw CD4+ and CD8+ blood T cells expand clonally by week 6.

Trimming removed 4 bases at V and 4 bases at J, with 23 bases between. This CDR3 spans 16 amino acids. Looked up from germline, CDR1 is SQVTM and CDR2 is ANQGSEA. Worth noting for this clone: What it binds is not known.

Repertoires were generated with immunoSEQ multiplex PCR, while TCRdb's copy carries only in-frame clones and drops some. The sample records 95,000 or so clones, 70% to 85% being singletons. Drawing of blood for sampling happened at baseline, at cycle 4 day 1, and at cycle 7 day 1. Sequencing was performed on CD4+ or CD8+ T cells sorted from blood, taken in a trial of the OX40 agonist ivuxolimab. The rearrangement joins TRBV29-1 to TRBJ2-7; D may be TRBD1 or TRBD2 (6 bases each). This sequence was found in an adult with an advanced solid tumor such as melanoma, head and neck, liver or kidney cancer. Here the CDR3 reads CSVVGGTNVKMYEQYF. In DNA form, the CDR3 reads TGCAGCGTTGTGGGGGGCACAAACGTTAAAATGTACGAGCAGTACTTC.